This entry concerns a single TCR beta chain. What it recognizes is unknown. TCRdb ran MiXCR on the 5' RACE reads and lists one entry per CDR3 protein. This sample has about 250,000 distinct CDR3 sequences, with approximately 8.4% found just once. V dropped 8 bases and J dropped 6 bases, with 10 bases sitting between them. Germline V lookup: CDR1 SGHVS, CDR2 FNYEAQ. The length of the CDR3 is 12 residues. The data stem from a study of CD8 T cells in ankylosing spondylitis. Study-wide results and limits: Matched synovial fluid from ankylosing spondylitis patients was reported to be enriched for disease-linked clones. Blood from ankylosing spondylitis patients appeared to carry a characteristic roughly 8-variant TCR beta motif.

Specimen: blood, either unsorted or a sorted T cell fraction (not recorded which). The TCR sequence derives from a female donor with ankylosing spondylitis or in good health (not recorded which). The chain uses TRBV7-6 and TRBJ2-2; D is unclear. The CDR3 here is CASGFPSGELFF. As DNA, the CDR3 is TGTGCCAGCGGGTTTCCGTCCGGGGAGCTGTTTTTT.